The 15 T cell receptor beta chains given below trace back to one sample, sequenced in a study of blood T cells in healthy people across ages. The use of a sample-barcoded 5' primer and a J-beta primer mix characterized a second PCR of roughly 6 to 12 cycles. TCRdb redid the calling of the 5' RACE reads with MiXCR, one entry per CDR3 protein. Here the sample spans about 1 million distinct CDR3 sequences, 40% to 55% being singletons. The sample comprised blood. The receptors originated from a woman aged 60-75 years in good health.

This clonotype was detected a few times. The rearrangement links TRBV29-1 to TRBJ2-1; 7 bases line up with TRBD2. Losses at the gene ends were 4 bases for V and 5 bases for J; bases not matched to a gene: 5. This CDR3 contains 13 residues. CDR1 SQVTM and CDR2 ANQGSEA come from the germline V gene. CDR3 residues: CSVAAGVDNEQFF. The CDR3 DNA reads TGCAGCGTTGCGGCGGGAGTTGACAATGAGCAGTTCTTC.

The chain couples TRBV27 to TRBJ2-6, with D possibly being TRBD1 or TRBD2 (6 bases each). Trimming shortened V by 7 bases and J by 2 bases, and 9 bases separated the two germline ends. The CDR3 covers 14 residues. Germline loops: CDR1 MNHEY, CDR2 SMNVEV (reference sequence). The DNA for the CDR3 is TGTGCCAGCATGGAGGGGGCTGGGGCCAACGTCCTGACTTTC. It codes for CASMEGAGANVLTF.

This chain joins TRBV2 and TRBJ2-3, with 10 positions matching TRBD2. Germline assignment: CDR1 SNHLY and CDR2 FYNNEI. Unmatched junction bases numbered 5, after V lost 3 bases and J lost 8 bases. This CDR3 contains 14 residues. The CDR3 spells CASSDFSGRSTQYF. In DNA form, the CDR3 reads TGTGCCAGCAGTGATTTTAGCGGGAGGTCTACGCAGTATTTT.

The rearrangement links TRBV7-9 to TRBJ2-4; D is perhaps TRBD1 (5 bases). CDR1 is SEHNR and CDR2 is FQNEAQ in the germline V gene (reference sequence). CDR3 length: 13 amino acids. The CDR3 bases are TGTGCTGGGGCCGATTCGAGCAAAAACATTCAGTACTTC. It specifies CAGADSSKNIQYF.

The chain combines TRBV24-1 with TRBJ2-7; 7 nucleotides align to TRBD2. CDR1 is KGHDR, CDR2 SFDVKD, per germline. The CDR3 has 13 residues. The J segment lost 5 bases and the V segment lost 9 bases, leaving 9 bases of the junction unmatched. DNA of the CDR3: TGTGCCACCCCAAGGAGCGGGAACGACGAGCAGTACTTC. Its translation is CATPRSGNDEQYF.

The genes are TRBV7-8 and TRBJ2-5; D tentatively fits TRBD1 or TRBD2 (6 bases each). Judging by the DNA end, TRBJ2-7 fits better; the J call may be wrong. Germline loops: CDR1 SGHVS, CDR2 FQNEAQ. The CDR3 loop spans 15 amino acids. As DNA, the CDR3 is TGTGCCAGCAGCTTAGAGGCGGGACACCGCTACGAGCAGTACTTC. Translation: CASSLEAGHRYEQYF.

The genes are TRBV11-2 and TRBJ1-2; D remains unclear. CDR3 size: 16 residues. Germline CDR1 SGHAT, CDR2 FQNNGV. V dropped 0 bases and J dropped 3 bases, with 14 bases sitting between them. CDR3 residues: CASSLDVKGEDYGYTF. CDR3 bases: TGTGCCAGCAGCTTAGATGTGAAGGGAGAGGACTATGGCTACACCTTC.

The CDR3 DNA sequence: TGTGCCAGCAGTCGGGGGTCCCTCTCCTACGAGCAGTACTTC. Encoded protein: CASSRGSLSYEQYF. The chain couples TRBV27 to TRBJ2-7; maybe TRBD2 (6 bases). This CDR3 contains 14 residues. Between the trimmed V and J ends, which lost 5 bases and 0 bases, there was a span of 11 bases. Germline CDR1 is MNHEY and CDR2 is SMNVEV (reference sequence).

CDR3 residues: CASRIFGSPSGANVLTF. CDR3 DNA: TGTGCCAGCAGGATTTTTGGTTCGCCCTCTGGGGCCAACGTCCTGACTTTC. The V call is TRBV27, the J call TRBJ2-6, with D unresolved. V shed 6 bases and J shed 0 bases, with 15 bases lying between them. Germline V lookup: CDR1 MNHEY, CDR2 SMNVEV (reference sequence). The CDR3 has 17 amino acids.

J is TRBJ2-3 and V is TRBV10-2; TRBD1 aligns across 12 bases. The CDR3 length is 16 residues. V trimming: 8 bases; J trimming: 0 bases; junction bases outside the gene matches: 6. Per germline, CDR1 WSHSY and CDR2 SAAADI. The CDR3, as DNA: TGCGCCAGCGGGGGACAGGGGGCGTCTAGCACAGATACGCAGTATTTT. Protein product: CASGGQGASSTDTQYF.

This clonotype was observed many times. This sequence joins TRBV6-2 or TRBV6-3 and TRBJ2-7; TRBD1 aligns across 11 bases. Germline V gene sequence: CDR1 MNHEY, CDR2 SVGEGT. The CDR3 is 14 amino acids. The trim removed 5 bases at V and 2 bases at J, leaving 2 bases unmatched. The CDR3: CASSRTGGTYEQYF. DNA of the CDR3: TGTGCCAGCAGTCGGACAGGGGGCACCTACGAGCAGTACTTC.

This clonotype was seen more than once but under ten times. CDR3 loop: CASSYSGGLGYTF. The CDR3 DNA is TGTGCCAGCAGTTACTCTGGGGGGCTTGGCTACACCTTC. This sequence joins TRBV6-5 and TRBJ1-2; perhaps TRBD1 as D (6 bases). CDR1 and CDR2 from the germline V gene are MNHEY and SVGAGI. V lost 0 bases and J lost 7, with 9 bases in between. The CDR3 consists of 13 residues.

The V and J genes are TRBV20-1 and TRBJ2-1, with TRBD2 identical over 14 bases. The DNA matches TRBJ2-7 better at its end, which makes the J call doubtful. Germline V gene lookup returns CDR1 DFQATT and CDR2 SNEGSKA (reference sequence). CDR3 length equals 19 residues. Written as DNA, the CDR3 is TGCAGTGCTAGAAACCCGGGACTAGCGGGAGAGAGCTCCTACAATGAGCAGTACTTC. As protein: CSARNPGLAGESSYNEQYF.

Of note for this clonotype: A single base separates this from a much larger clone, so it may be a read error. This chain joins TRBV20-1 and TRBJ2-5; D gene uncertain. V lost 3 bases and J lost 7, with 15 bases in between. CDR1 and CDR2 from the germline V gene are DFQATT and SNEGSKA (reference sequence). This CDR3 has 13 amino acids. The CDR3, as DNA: TGCAGTGCTAGTTTGCTAGTTGGCGGGACCCAGTACTTC. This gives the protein CSASLLVGGTQYF.

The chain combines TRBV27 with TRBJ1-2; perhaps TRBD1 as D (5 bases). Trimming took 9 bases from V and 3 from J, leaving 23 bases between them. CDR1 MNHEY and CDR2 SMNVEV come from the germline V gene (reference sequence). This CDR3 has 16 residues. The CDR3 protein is CASKPTGTGLYYGYTF. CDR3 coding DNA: TGTGCCAGTAAGCCCACCGGGACGGGTTTGTACTATGGCTACACCTTC.